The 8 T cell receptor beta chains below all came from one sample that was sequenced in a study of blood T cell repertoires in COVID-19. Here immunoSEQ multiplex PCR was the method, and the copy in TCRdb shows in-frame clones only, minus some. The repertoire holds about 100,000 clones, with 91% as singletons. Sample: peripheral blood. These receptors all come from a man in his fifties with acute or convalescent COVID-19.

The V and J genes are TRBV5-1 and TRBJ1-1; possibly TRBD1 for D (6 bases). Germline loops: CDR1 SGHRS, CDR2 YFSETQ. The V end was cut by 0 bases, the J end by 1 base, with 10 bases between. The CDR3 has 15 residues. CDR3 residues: CASSLEGTPNTEAFF. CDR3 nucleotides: TGCGCCAGCAGCTTGGAAGGGACACCGAACACTGAAGCTTTCTTT. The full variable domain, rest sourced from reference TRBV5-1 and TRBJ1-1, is KAGVTQTPRYLIKTRGQQVTLSCSPISGHRSVSWYQQTPGQGLQFLFEYFSETQRNKGNFPGRFSGRQFSNSRSEMNVSTLELGDSALYLCASSLEGTPNTEAFFGQGTRLTVV.

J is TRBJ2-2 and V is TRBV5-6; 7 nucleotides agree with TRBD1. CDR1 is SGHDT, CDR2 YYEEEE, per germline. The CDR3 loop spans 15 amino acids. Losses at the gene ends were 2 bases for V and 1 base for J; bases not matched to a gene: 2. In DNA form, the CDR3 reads TGTGCCAGCAGCTTTACAGGGGTGAACACCGGGGAGCTGTTTTTT. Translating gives CASSFTGVNTGELFF.

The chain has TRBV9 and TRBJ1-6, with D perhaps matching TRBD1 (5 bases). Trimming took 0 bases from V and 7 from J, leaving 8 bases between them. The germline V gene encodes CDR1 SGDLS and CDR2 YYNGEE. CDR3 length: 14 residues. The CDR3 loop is CASSVGQGNSPLHF. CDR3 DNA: TGTGCCAGCAGCGTAGGGCAGGGAAATTCACCCCTCCACTTT.

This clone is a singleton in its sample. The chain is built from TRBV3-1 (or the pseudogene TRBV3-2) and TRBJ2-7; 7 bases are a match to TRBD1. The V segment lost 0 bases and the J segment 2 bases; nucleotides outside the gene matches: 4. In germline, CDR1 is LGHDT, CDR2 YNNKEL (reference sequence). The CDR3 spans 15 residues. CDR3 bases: TGTGCCAGCAGCCAAGAGGGACAGCCGACCTACGAGCAGTACTTC. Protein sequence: CASSQEGQPTYEQYF.

The CDR3: CATSRDPLRGQPQHF. CDR3 bases: TGTGCCACCAGCAGAGACCCCCTCAGGGGTCAGCCCCAGCATTTT. The V and J genes are TRBV15 and TRBJ1-5; a possible D gene is TRBD1 (6 bases). The V and J ends lost 0 bases and 6 bases respectively, with 12 bases between them. Germline assignment: CDR1 LNHNV and CDR2 YYDKDF (reference sequence). This CDR3 region has 15 residues.

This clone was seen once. CDR3 loop: CATSQGQSLNSYEQYF. For the CDR3, the DNA is TGTGCCACCAGTCAAGGACAGAGTCTAAATTCCTACGAGCAGTACTTC. The chain employs TRBV15 and TRBJ2-7; TRBD1 might be the D (6 bases). The CDR3 contains 16 residues. CDR1 LNHNV and CDR2 YYDKDF come from the germline V gene (reference sequence). V was shortened by 6 bases and J by 1 base, with 19 bases between the two germline ends.

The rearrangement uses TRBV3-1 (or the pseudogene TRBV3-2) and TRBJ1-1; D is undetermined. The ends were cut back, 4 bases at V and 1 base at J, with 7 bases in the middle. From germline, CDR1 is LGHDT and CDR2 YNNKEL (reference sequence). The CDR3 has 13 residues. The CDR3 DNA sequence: TGTGCCAGCAGCCGGGCCGAGAACACTGAAGCTTTCTTT. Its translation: CASSRAENTEAFF.

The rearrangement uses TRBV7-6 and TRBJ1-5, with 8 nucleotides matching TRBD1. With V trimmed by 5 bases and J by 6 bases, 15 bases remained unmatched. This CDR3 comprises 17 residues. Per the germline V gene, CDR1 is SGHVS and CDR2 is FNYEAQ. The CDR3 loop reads CASSPFPRGRKGQPQHF. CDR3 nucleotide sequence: TGTGCCAGCAGCCCTTTCCCCAGGGGGCGTAAAGGTCAGCCCCAGCATTTT.